The rows below give T cell receptor beta chains drawn from one sample of a study of T-cell reconstitution after alpha-beta-depleted transplantation in children. In TCRdb, the PCR reads were re-called with MiXCR into one record per CDR3 protein. Of roughly 150,000 distinct CDR3 sequences in the sample, 11% are singletons; the top ten hold under 15%. The source material was PBMCs, sampled before TCRalphabeta/CD19-depleted stem cell transplant. The origin of the receptors is a boy younger than 10 with acute myeloid leukemia, due to receive a stem cell transplant. The CDR3 runs from the conserved cysteine through the conserved F or W. Each record gives: V gene, CDR3 protein.

V gene: TRBV7-2
CDR3 protein: CASSSYAQGNQPQHF

V gene: TRBV12-3/TRBV12-4
CDR3 protein: CASRSQPLGQAEAFF

V gene: TRBV29-1
CDR3 protein: CSVEEGTNYGYTF

V gene: TRBV29-1
CDR3 protein: CSVEDRESSGYEQYF

V gene: TRBV12-3/TRBV12-4
CDR3 protein: CASSPKGTAGNTIYF

V gene: TRBV5-1
CDR3 protein: CASSPLVASGGLDTQYF

V gene: TRBV28
CDR3 protein: CASRSNIGYTF

V gene: TRBV5-4
CDR3 protein: CASSLMIGGQGTGELFF

V gene: TRBV3-1
CDR3 protein: CASSQEGGSYNEQFF

V gene: TRBV12-3/TRBV12-4
CDR3 protein: CASRPGTGKDEQYF

V gene: TRBV7-2
CDR3 protein: CASSFDIYNSPLHF

V gene: TRBV7-2
CDR3 protein: CASSPSTARGGDEQFF

V gene: TRBV10-3
CDR3 protein: CAISEPLGGTEQFF

V gene: TRBV20-1
CDR3 protein: CSAPGQGAKEKLFF

V gene: TRBV11-2
CDR3 protein: CASSPLGQTHNEQFF

V gene: TRBV4-2
CDR3 protein: CASSQDSSGARGQYF

V gene: TRBV19
CDR3 protein: CASSPFRQDNQPQHF

V gene: TRBV3-1
CDR3 protein: CASSQDWTGVNTGELFF

V gene: TRBV28
CDR3 protein: CASSSRGILGTGELFF

V gene: TRBV10-3
CDR3 protein: CAISESGLGPASTDTQYF

V gene: TRBV20-1
CDR3 protein: CSARRLNGETQYF

V gene: TRBV27
CDR3 protein: CASSSTPGLANEQFF

V gene: TRBV20-1
CDR3 protein: CSATGGLSTDTQYF

V gene: TRBV20-1
CDR3 protein: CSASPSGRSYEQYF

V gene: TRBV29-1
CDR3 protein: CSVTTVLGSYNEQFF

V gene: TRBV4-1
CDR3 protein: CASSQVVRGKGEKLFF

V gene: TRBV27
CDR3 protein: CASSPYRVTEAFF